Listed below are T cell receptor beta chains from one sample, sequenced in a study of blood T cells in healthy people across ages. TCRdb ran MiXCR on the 5' RACE reads and lists one entry per CDR3 protein. Among about 640,000 distinct CDR3 sequences, 58% were seen once, and the ten largest hold more than 35%. The sample consisted of blood. These receptors were obtained from a man aged 55 to 70 in good health. Each CDR3 is given with its conserved first and last residue. The D gene is left open where the match is weak. Clone size appears in some rows only: once, few, many, or a class for an expanded clone.

.,TRBV15,TRBJ1-2,TRBD1,TGTGCCACCAGCAGCACAGGGGGCGCGAGGGGCTACACCTTC,CATSSTGGARGYTF
.,TRBV20-1,TRBJ2-6,.,TGCAGTGCTTCCCGCGGAGGGCCCCCGATCTCTGGGGCCAACGTCCTGACTTTC,CSASRGGPPISGANVLTF
.,TRBV4-1,TRBJ1-2,.,TGCGCCAGCAGCCAAGACCCGGGACGGTTCTATGGCTACACCTTC,CASSQDPGRFYGYTF
.,TRBV25-1,TRBJ1-4,TRBD1,TGTGCCAGCAGTGACCCTACAGGGGATAATGAAAAACTGTTTTTT,CASSDPTGDNEKLFF
.,TRBV5-1,TRBJ2-1,TRBD2,TGCGCCAGCAGCCCCCAGACTAGCGGGGGGGTTAATGAGCAGTTCTTC,CASSPQTSGGVNEQFF
.,TRBV28,TRBJ2-2,.,TGTGCCAGCAGGGTTGAGACCGGGGAGCTGTTTTTT,CASRVETGELFF
.,TRBV9,TRBJ2-1,TRBD1,TGTGCCAGCAGCGTAGTTTCCGGGACAGGGGCGAATGAGCAGTTCTTC,CASSVVSGTGANEQFF
few,TRBV7-9,TRBJ2-5,TRBD2,TGTGCCAGCAGCTCACCGGGACTAGTTAAGGAGACCCAGTACTTC,CASSSPGLVKETQYF
.,TRBV5-1,TRBJ1-1,.,TGCGCCAGCATGGACACAAACACTGAAGCTTTCTTT,CASMDTNTEAFF
.,TRBV10-3,TRBJ1-5,.,TGTGCCATCAGTGAATCGAATGGCAGGAATCAGCCCCAGCATTTT,CAISESNGRNQPQHF
many,TRBV20-1,TRBJ2-5,.,TGCAGTGCTCCCGGGAAAGTAGAGACCCAGTACTTC,CSAPGKVETQYF
few,TRBV7-2,TRBJ2-5,.,TGTGCCAGCAGCTTAAGACACCTTCAAGAGACCCAGTACTTC,CASSLRHLQETQYF
.,TRBV6-1,TRBJ2-3,.,TGTGCCAGCAGTGAATACCCAGGGGGCACAGATACGCAGTATTTT,CASSEYPGGTDTQYF
.,TRBV5-1,TRBJ2-3,.,TGCGCCAGCAGCTCCCGGGGCCCCAAGGATACGCAGTATTTT,CASSSRGPKDTQYF
once,TRBV7-6,TRBJ2-3,.,TGTGCCAGCAGCTCCCCGATCGGAGATACGCAGTATTTT,CASSSPIGDTQYF
.,TRBV29-1,TRBJ1-5,.,TGCAGCGTTTCCCTTAGCGTTTATAGCAATCAGCCCCAGCATTTT,CSVSLSVYSNQPQHF